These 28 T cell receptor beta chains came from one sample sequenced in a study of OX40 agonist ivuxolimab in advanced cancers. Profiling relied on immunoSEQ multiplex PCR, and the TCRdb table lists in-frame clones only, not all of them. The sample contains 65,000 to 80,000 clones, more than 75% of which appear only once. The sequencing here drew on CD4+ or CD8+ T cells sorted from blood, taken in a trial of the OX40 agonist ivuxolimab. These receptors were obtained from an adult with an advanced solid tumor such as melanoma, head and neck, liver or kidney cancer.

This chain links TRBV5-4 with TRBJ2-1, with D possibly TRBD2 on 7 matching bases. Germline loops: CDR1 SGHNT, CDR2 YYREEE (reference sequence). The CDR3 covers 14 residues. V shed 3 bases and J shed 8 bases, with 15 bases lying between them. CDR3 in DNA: TGTGCCAGCAGCTCGTGGGCGGGGGCGGATGAGCAGTTCTTC. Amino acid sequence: CASSSWAGADEQFF.

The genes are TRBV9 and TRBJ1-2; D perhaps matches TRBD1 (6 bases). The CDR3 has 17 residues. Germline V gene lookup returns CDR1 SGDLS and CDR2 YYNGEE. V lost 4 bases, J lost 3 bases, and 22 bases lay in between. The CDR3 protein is CASSKRVTGPSDYGYTF. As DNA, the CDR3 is TGTGCCAGCAGCAAACGCGTAACAGGGCCCAGCGACTATGGCTACACCTTC.

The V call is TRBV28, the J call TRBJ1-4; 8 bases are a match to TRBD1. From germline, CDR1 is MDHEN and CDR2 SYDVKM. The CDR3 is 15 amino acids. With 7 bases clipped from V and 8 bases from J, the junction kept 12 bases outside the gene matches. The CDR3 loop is CASTSAGTGSEKLFF. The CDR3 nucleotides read TGTGCCAGCACCTCTGCCGGGACAGGCAGCGAAAAACTGTTTTTT.

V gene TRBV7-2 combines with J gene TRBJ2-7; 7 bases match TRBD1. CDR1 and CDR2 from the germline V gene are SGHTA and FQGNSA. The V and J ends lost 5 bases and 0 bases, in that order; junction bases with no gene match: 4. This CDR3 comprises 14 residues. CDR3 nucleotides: TGTGCCAGCAGCCCCCGGGACAGCTCCTACGAGCAGTACTTC. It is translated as CASSPRDSSYEQYF.

CDR3: CASSSGTRISGNTIYF. CDR3 DNA: TGTGCCAGCAGCTCCGGGACACGGATCTCTGGAAACACCATATATTTT. The chain employs TRBV5-8 and TRBJ1-3; maybe TRBD1 (6 bases). The CDR3 is made up of 16 amino acids. V was shortened by 3 bases and J by 0 bases, with 13 bases between the two germline ends. From germline, CDR1 is SGHTS and CDR2 YDEGEE. The entire variable domain, with the rest obtained from reference TRBV5-8 and TRBJ1-3, is as follows: EAGVTQSPTHLIKTRGQQATLRCSPISGHTSVYWYQQALGLGLQFLLWYDEGEERNRGNFPPRFSGRQFPNYSSELNVNALELEDSALYLCASSSGTRISGNTIYFGEGSWLTVV.

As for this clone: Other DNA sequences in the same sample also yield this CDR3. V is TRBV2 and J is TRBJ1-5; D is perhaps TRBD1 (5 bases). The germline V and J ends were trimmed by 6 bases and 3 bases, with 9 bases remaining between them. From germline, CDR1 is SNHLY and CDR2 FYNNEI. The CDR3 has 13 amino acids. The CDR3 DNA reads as TGTGCCAGCAGGCGGGACTCCAATCAGCCCCAGCATTTT. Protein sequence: CASRRDSNQPQHF.

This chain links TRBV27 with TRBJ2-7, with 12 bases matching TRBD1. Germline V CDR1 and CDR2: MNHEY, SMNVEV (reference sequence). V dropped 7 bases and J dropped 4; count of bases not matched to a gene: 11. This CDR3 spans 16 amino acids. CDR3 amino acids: CASNVVRDRGLYEQYF. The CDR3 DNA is TGTGCCAGCAACGTAGTCCGGGACAGGGGGCTATACGAGCAGTACTTC.

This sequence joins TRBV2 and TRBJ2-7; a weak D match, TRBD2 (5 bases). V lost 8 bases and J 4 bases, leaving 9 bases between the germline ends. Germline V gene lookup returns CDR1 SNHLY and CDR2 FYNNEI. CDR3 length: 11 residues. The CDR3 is CASGRAYEQYF. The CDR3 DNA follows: TGTGCCAGCGGGCGGGCTTACGAGCAGTACTTC.

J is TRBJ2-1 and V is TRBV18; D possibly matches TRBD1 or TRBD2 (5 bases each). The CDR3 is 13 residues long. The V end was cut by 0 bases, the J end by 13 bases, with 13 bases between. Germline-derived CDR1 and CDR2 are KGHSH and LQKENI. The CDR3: CASSPPSSRDQFF. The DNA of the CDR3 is TGTGCCAGCTCACCACCGTCCAGCAGGGACCAGTTCTTC.

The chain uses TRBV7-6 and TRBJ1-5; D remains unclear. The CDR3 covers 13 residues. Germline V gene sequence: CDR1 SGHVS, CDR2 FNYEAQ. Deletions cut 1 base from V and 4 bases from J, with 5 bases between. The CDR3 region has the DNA TGTGCCAGCAGCTTAGACGGTAATCAGCCCCAGCATTTT. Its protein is CASSLDGNQPQHF.

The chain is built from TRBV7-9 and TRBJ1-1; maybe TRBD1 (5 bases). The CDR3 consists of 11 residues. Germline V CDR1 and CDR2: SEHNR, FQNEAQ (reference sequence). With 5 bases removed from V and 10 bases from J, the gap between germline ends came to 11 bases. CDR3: CASSARGTAFF. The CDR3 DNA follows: TGTGCCAGCAGCGCCCGGGGGACAGCTTTCTTT.

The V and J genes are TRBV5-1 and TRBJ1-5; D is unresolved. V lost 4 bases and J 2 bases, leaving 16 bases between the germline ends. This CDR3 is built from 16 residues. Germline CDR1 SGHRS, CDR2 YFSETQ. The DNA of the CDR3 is TGCGCCAGCAGCCTGGGAGCGGTAGCGGGCAATCAGCCCCAGCATTTT. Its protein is CASSLGAVAGNQPQHF. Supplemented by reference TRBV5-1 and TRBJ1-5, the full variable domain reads KAGVTQTPRYLIKTRGQQVTLSCSPISGHRSVSWYQQTPGQGLQFLFEYFSETQRNKGNFPGRFSGRQFSNSRSEMNVSTLELGDSALYLCASSLGAVAGNQPQHFGDGTRLSIL.

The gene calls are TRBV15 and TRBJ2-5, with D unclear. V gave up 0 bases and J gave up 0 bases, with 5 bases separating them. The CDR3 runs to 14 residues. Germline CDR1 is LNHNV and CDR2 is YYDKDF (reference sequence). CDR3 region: CATSREGDQETQYF. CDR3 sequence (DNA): TGTGCCACCAGCAGAGAGGGCGACCAAGAGACCCAGTACTTC.

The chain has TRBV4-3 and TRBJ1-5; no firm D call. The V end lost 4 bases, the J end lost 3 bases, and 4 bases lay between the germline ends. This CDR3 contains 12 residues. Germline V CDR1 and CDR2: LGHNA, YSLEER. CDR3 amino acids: CASSRNNQPQHF. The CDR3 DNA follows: TGCGCCAGCAGCCGAAACAATCAGCCCCAGCATTTT.

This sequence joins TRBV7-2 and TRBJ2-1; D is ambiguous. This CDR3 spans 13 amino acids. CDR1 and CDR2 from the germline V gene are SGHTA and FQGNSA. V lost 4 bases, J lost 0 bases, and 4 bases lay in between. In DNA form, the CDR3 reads TGTGCCAGCAGCTGGAGCTCCTACAATGAGCAGTTCTTC. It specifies CASSWSSYNEQFF. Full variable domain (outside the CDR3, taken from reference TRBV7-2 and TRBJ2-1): GAGVSQSPSNKVTEKGKDVELRCDPISGHTALYWYRQSLGQGLEFLIYFQGNSAPDKSGLPSDRFSAERTGGSVSTLTIQRTQQEDSAVYLCASSWSSYNEQFFGPGTRLTVL.

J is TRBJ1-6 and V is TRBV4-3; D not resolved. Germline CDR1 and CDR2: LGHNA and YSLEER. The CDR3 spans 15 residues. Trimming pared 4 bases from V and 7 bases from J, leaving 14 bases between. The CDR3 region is CASSLRNGGNSPLHF. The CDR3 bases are TGCGCCAGCAGCCTTAGAAATGGCGGGAATTCACCCCTCCACTTT.

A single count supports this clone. The CDR3 loop is CASNQGGIGQPQHF. In DNA form, the CDR3 reads TGTGCCAGCAACCAAGGGGGCATAGGGCAGCCCCAGCATTTT. The chain has TRBV6-1 and TRBJ1-5, with TRBD1 matching 7 bases. Losses at the gene ends were 7 bases for V and 7 bases for J; bases not matched to a gene: 10. Germline CDR1 MNHNS, CDR2 SASEGT. This CDR3 is 14 amino acids long.

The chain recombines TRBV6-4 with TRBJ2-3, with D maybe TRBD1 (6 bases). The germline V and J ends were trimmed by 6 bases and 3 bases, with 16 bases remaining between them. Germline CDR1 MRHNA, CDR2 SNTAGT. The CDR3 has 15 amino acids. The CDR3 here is CASRDQGSTTDTQYF. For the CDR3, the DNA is TGTGCCAGCAGAGATCAGGGGAGCACTACAGATACGCAGTATTTT.

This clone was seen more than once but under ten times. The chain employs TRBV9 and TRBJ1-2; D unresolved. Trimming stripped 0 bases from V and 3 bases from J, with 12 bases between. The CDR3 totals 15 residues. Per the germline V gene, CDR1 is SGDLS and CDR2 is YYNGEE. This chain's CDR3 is CASSVGESRDYGYTF. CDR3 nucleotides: TGTGCCAGCAGCGTAGGAGAGTCGCGGGACTATGGCTACACCTTC.

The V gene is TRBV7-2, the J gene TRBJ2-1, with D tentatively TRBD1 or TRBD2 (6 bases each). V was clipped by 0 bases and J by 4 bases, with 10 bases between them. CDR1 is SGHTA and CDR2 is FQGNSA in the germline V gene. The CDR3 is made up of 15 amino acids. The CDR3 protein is CASSLAGGRYNEQFF. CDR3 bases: TGTGCCAGCAGCTTAGCGGGGGGCCGGTACAATGAGCAGTTCTTC.

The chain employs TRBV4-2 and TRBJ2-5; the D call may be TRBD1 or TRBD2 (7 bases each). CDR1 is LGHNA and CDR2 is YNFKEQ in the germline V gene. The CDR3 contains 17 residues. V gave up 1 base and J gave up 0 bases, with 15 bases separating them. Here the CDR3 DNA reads TGTGCCAGCAGCCAAGCGGGCAGCGGGACAGACCAAGAGACCCAGTACTTC. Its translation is CASSQAGSGTDQETQYF.

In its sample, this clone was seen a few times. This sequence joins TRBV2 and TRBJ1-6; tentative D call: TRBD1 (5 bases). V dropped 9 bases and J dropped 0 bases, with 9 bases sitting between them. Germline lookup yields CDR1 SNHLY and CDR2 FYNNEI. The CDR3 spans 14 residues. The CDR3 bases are TGTGCCAGTGGGGGTAGCTCCTATAATTCACCCCTCCACTTT. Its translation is CASGGSSYNSPLHF.

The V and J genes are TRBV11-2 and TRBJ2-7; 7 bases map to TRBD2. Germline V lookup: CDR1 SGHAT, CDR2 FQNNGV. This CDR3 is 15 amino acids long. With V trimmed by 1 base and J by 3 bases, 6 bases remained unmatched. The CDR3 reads CASSLAGGLVYEQYF. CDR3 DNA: TGTGCCAGCAGCTTAGCGGGGGGACTGGTCTACGAGCAGTACTTC. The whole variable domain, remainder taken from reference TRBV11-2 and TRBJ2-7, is EAGVAQSPRYKIIEKRQSVAFWCNPISGHATLYWYQQILGQGPKLLIQFQNNGVVDDSQLPKDRFSAERLKGVDSTLKIQPAKLEDSAVYLCASSLAGGLVYEQYFGPGTRLTVT.

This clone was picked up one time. The CDR3 DNA sequence: TGTGCCAGCAGTCCTAAGGAGGTCCACGAGCAGTACTTC. Translated: CASSPKEVHEQYF. V gene TRBV21-1 combines with J gene TRBJ2-7; TRBD2 was called by the table and not checked on the DNA. TRBV21-1 is a pseudogene. The CDR3 spans 13 residues.

CDR3 in amino acids: CASSAQGYGYGYTF. CDR3 sequence (DNA): TGTGCCAGCAGCGCACAGGGTTACGGGTATGGCTACACCTTC. The J gene is TRBJ1-2, the V gene TRBV7-9; D is perhaps TRBD1 (6 bases). This CDR3 region has 14 residues. Trimming stripped 5 bases from V and 5 bases from J, with 15 bases between. Germline V gene data show CDR1 as SEHNR and CDR2 as FQNEAQ (reference sequence). Variable domain in full (rest from reference TRBV7-9 and TRBJ1-2): DTGVSQNPRHKITKRGQNVTFRCDPISEHNRLYWYRQTLGQGPEFLTYFQNEAQLEKSRLLSDRFSAERPKGSFSTLEIQRTEQGDSAMYLCASSAQGYGYGYTFGSGTRLTVV.

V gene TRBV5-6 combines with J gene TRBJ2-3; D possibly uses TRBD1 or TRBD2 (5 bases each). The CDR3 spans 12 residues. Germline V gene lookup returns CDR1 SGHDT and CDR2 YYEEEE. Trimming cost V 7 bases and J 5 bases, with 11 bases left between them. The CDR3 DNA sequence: TGTGCCAGCCTCGAGGGGCGAGATACGCAGTATTTT. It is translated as CASLEGRDTQYF. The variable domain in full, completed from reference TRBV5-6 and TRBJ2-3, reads DAGVTQSPTHLIKTRGQQVTLRCSPKSGHDTVSWYQQALGQGPQFIFQYYEEEERQRGNFPDRFSGHQFPNYSSELNVNALLLGDSALYLCASLEGRDTQYFGPGTRLTVL.

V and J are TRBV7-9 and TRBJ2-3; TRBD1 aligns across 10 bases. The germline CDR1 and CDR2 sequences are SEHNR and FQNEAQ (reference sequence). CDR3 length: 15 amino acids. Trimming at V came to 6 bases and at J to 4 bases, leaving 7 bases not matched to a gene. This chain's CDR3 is CASRLGTGVADTQYF. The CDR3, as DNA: TGTGCCAGCAGGCTTGGGACAGGGGTTGCAGATACGCAGTATTTT. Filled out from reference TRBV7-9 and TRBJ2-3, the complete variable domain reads DTGVSQNPRHKITKRGQNVTFRCDPISEHNRLYWYRQTLGQGPEFLTYFQNEAQLEKSRLLSDRFSAERPKGSFSTLEIQRTEQGDSAMYLCASRLGTGVADTQYFGPGTRLTVL.

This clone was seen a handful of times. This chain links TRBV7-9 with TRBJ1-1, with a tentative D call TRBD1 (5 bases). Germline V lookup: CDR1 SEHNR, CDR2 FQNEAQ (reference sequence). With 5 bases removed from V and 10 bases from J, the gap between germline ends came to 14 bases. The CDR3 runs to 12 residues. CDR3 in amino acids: CASSPSRTPAFF. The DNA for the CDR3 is TGTGCCAGCAGCCCATCCAGGACACCAGCTTTCTTT.